This TCR beta chain was observed in a study of cytomegalovirus exposure and HLA in healthy donors. Across the study: Early released data comprised 80 million to 100 million unique TCRs from HLA-typed donors.

Germline V gene data show CDR1 as SGHRS and CDR2 as YFSETQ. Trimming shortened V by 7 bases and J by 5 bases, and 19 bases separated the two germline ends. This CDR3 has 15 residues. Study-level results: The analysis excluded some indistinguishable V segments, including TRBV6-2 and TRBV6-3. The authors enumerated over 150 TCR beta chains as linked to cytomegalovirus.

For this clone: Its antigen is unknown.

PCR employed 60 Vbeta and 13 Jbeta primers. The method was immunoSEQ multiplex PCR; TCRdb's version includes in-frame clones alone and lacks a portion of them. The repertoire includes about 210,000 clones, 75% to 80% of them detected once, and 1.8% sits in the top ten. The receptor's source is a male donor in good health and CMV-seronegative. Input material: PBMCs. The genes are TRBV5-1 and TRBJ2-1; the D gene is possibly TRBD2 (7 bases). The CDR3 here is CASSSGGGGDNEQFF. CDR3 DNA sequence: TGCGCCAGCTCCTCTGGGGGCGGGGGTGACAATGAGCAGTTCTTC.